Following are 26 T cell receptor beta chains from one sample sequenced in a study of T cell changes during pregnancy in multiple sclerosis (dated by TCRdb to between 2018 and 2021). Library prep was done by the immunoSEQ multiplex PCR assay. TCRdb took over this immuneACCESS table, retaining in-frame rearrangements with V and J assigned. Such tables are incomplete; in checked studies, under half of the missing clones stem from an unresolved V gene, and the remainder is unexplained. The sample has 95,000 to 150,000 clones on record, over 85% of them singletons. Approximately 6.2% of the sample goes to the ten largest clones. This material consisted of peripheral blood, taken before pregnancy. These receptors all come from a female donor with multiple sclerosis, enrolled in a pregnancy study.

The V and J genes are TRBV7-9 and TRBJ2-6; D is uncertain. The length of the CDR3 is 15 residues. Germline V gene lookup returns CDR1 SEHNR and CDR2 FQNEAQ (reference sequence). V was cut by 2 bases and J by 0 bases, with 5 bases left in between. The chain's CDR3 is CASSLTGSGANVLTF. CDR3 bases: TGTGCCAGCAGCTTAACGGGCTCTGGGGCCAACGTCCTGACTTTC.

The chain links TRBV5-1 to TRBJ2-7, with a tentative D call TRBD2 (6 bases). Trimming shortened V by 3 bases and J by 2 bases, and 18 bases separated the two germline ends. The CDR3 sequence is 16 residues long. CDR1 and CDR2 (germline): SGHRS, YFSETQ. CDR3 sequence reads: CASSSTSGVSPYEQYF. In nucleotides, the CDR3 is TGCGCCAGCAGCTCCACCTCGGGGGTGAGCCCCTACGAGCAGTACTTC. The full variable domain, with the rest looked up from reference TRBV5-1 and TRBJ2-7, is KAGVTQTPRYLIKTRGQQVTLSCSPISGHRSVSWYQQTPGQGLQFLFEYFSETQRNKGNFPGRFSGRQFSNSRSEMNVSTLELGDSALYLCASSSTSGVSPYEQYFGPGTRLTVT.

The V and J genes are TRBV5-1 and TRBJ2-1, with 8 bases matching TRBD1. V dropped 2 bases and J dropped 6; count of bases not matched to a gene: 7. The CDR3 sequence is 15 residues long. CDR1 is SGHRS and CDR2 is YFSETQ in the germline V gene. The CDR3 DNA reads TGCGCCAGCAGCTTCGTTGGACAGGGAGGCAATGAGCAGTTCTTC. It encodes CASSFVGQGGNEQFF.

The chain carries TRBV13 and TRBJ1-6; the D is unclear. The CDR3 loop spans 16 amino acids. Germline CDR1 reads PRHDT; CDR2 reads FYEKMQ (reference sequence). The ends were cut back, 0 bases at V and 2 bases at J, with 8 bases in the middle. CDR3 loop: CASSLGGFAYNSPLHF. CDR3 bases: TGTGCCAGCAGCTTAGGGGGCTTCGCCTATAATTCACCCCTCCACTTT.

This chain uses TRBV15 with TRBJ2-5; 11 bases map to TRBD2. The J call is doubtful: the DNA matches TRBJ2-7 better. Germline CDR1 LNHNV, CDR2 YYDKDF (reference sequence). This CDR3 region has 19 residues. DNA for the CDR3: TGTGCCACCAGCAGAGTACTGTCTAGCGGGAGGAAGGGTTACTACGAGCAGTACTTC. This gives the protein CATSRVLSSGRKGYYEQYF.

The genes are TRBV18 and TRBJ1-5; D gene ambiguous. The V gene's germline CDR1 is KGHSH and CDR2 LQKENI. Trimming removed 4 bases from V and 0 bases from J, with 13 bases in between. The CDR3 consists of 16 residues. CDR3 amino acids: CASSRYGRDSNQPQHF. CDR3 DNA: TGTGCCAGCTCACGGTATGGACGGGATAGCAATCAGCCCCAGCATTTT.

The V gene is TRBV27, the J gene TRBJ1-2; TRBD1 aligns across 10 bases. Trimming removed 6 bases from V and 7 bases from J; junction bases left unmatched: 8. From germline, CDR1 is MNHEY and CDR2 SMNVEV (reference sequence). The CDR3 consists of 14 residues. The CDR3 region is CASRTDRGHLGYTF. CDR3 bases: TGTGCCAGCAGGACCGACAGGGGGCATCTTGGCTACACCTTC.

This chain joins TRBV5-6 and TRBJ1-5; D may be TRBD1 (5 bases). Per the germline V gene, CDR1 is SGHDT and CDR2 is YYEEEE. CDR3 size: 16 residues. V lost 4 bases, J lost 5 bases, and 19 bases lay in between. The CDR3: CASSLRPDTSYQPQHF. The CDR3 nucleotides are TGTGCCAGCAGCCTCCGACCGGACACCAGTTATCAGCCCCAGCATTTT. The variable domain in full, with the rest retrieved from reference TRBV5-6 and TRBJ1-5, is DAGVTQSPTHLIKTRGQQVTLRCSPKSGHDTVSWYQQALGQGPQFIFQYYEEEERQRGNFPDRFSGHQFPNYSSELNVNALLLGDSALYLCASSLRPDTSYQPQHFGDGTRLSIL.

The rearrangement links TRBV27 to TRBJ1-5; possible D gene TRBD1, 6 bases. Germline assignment: CDR1 MNHEY and CDR2 SMNVEV (reference sequence). This CDR3 spans 17 amino acids. The V end was cut by 5 bases, the J end by 1 base, with 18 bases between. The CDR3 reads CASSPQRLQGSNQPQHF. The CDR3 region has the DNA TGTGCCAGCAGTCCCCAGAGACTCCAGGGGAGCAATCAGCCCCAGCATTTT.

This chain connects TRBV6-1 to TRBJ2-5, with 9 bases lining up with TRBD1. V gave up 5 bases and J gave up 5 bases; unmatched junction bases: 9. The germline V gene has CDR1 MNHNS and CDR2 SASEGT. The CDR3 has 15 amino acids. The DNA for the CDR3 is TGTGCCAGCAGTTCTGACAGGGGGGGGAGGGAGACCCAGTACTTC. Translating it yields CASSSDRGGRETQYF.

This chain links TRBV4-2 with TRBJ2-2; 15 nucleotides match TRBD2. In germline, CDR1 is LGHNA, CDR2 YNFKEQ. The CDR3 loop spans 16 amino acids. V lost 1 base and J lost 6; bases outside the gene matches: 0. The chain's CDR3 is CASSQGTSGGAGELFF. The CDR3, as DNA: TGTGCCAGCAGCCAAGGGACTAGCGGGGGGGCCGGGGAGCTGTTTTTT.

The gene calls are TRBV2 and TRBJ2-5; a possible D gene is TRBD2 (5 bases). The CDR3 contains 16 residues. The germline gives CDR1 SNHLY, CDR2 FYNNEI. Deletions cut 1 base from V and 1 base from J, with 13 bases between. The CDR3 DNA reads TGTGCCAGCAGTGAAGTCGGCGGGCGGCCCCAAGAGACCCAGTACTTC. It is translated as CASSEVGGRPQETQYF.

This rearrangement joins TRBV9 to TRBJ2-1, with TRBD2 matching over 7 bases. The V and J ends lost 0 bases and 0 bases, in that order; junction bases with no gene match: 3. Germline CDR1 is SGDLS and CDR2 is YYNGEE. The CDR3 covers 16 residues. CDR3 region: CASSVVAGPSYNEQFF. In DNA form, the CDR3 reads TGTGCCAGCAGCGTAGTAGCGGGCCCCTCCTACAATGAGCAGTTCTTC.

This chain connects TRBV5-1 to TRBJ2-5, with 12 positions matching TRBD2. Germline-derived CDR1 and CDR2 are SGHRS and YFSETQ. The V segment lost 4 bases and the J segment 1 base; nucleotides outside the gene matches: 8. The CDR3 covers 17 residues. The CDR3 region is CASSSLLAGGTQETQYF. In DNA, the CDR3 is TGCGCCAGCAGCAGCCTCCTAGCGGGAGGGACCCAAGAGACCCAGTACTTC.

The V gene is TRBV11-2, the J gene TRBJ2-3; 12 nucleotides agree with TRBD2. V trimming: 3 bases; J trimming: 8 bases; junction bases outside the gene matches: 9. Germline loops: CDR1 SGHAT, CDR2 FQNNGV. The CDR3 spans 16 residues. The CDR3 protein is CASSFGTSGYGSTQYF. The CDR3 coding sequence is TGTGCCAGCAGCTTCGGGACTAGCGGGTATGGTAGTACGCAGTATTTT.

A few counts support this clone. V and J are TRBV30 and TRBJ1-5; 8 nucleotides line up with TRBD1. CDR1 and CDR2 from the germline V gene are GTSNPN and SVGIG (reference sequence). The CDR3 contains 13 residues. V was clipped by 5 bases and J by 3 bases; unmatched bases: 3. This CDR3 is CAWGTGPNQPQHF. The CDR3 coding sequence is TGTGCCTGGGGGACAGGCCCCAATCAGCCCCAGCATTTT.

The V call is TRBV6-6, the J call TRBJ2-5, with 7 bases identical to TRBD1. The V gene end was trimmed by 0 bases and the J gene end by 5 bases; junction bases not matched to a gene: 3. In germline, CDR1 is MNHNY, CDR2 SVGAGI (reference sequence). This CDR3 has 14 amino acids. CDR3 in DNA: TGTGCCAGCAGTTACTCGGTCAGGGGGGAGACCCAGTACTTC. The encoded protein is CASSYSVRGETQYF.

This clone was observed a single time. The chain uses TRBV5-4 and TRBJ2-3; 10 bases line up with TRBD1. The CDR3 contains 16 residues. Germline CDR1 is SGHNT and CDR2 is YYREEE (reference sequence). J was trimmed by 4 bases and V by 2 bases; bases with no gene match: 7. CDR3: CASSFGPDRGADTQYF. CDR3 sequence (DNA): TGTGCCAGCAGCTTCGGCCCGGACAGGGGGGCAGATACGCAGTATTTT.

This clone was detected only once. J is TRBJ1-2 and V is TRBV5-1; 7 bases are shared with TRBD1. The J segment lost 6 bases and the V segment lost 0 bases, leaving 11 bases of the junction unmatched. The CDR3 length is 16 residues. Germline V gives CDR1 SGHRS, CDR2 YFSETQ. CDR3 in DNA: TGCGCCAGCAGCTTGGGACAGGGCGAAATGGCAAATGGCTACACCTTC. Protein sequence: CASSLGQGEMANGYTF.

This chain uses TRBV5-1 with TRBJ1-2; D gene ambiguous. The ends were cut back, 5 bases at V and 2 bases at J, with 10 bases in the middle. The CDR3 covers 13 residues. CDR1 and CDR2 from the germline V gene are SGHRS and YFSETQ. CDR3 amino acids: CASRPDMNYGYTF. The DNA of the CDR3 is TGCGCCAGCAGGCCTGACATGAACTATGGCTACACCTTC.

This clone came up once. CDR3 DNA: TGTGCCAGCAGCTTGGGGACGGAGGGTACGGAGACCCAGTACTTC. This encodes CASSLGTEGTETQYF. The J gene is TRBJ2-5, the V gene TRBV5-8, with D possibly being TRBD2 (6 bases). The CDR3 spans 15 residues. Trimming took off 0 bases at V and 5 bases at J, with 14 bases between the two ends. Germline V gene data show CDR1 as SGHTS and CDR2 as YDEGEE.

CDR3 sequence: CAIRLGTGHEKLFF. The DNA for the CDR3 is TGTGCCATCAGGCTGGGGACAGGGCATGAAAAACTGTTTTTT. The chain recombines TRBV10-3 with TRBJ1-4, with 9 bases matching TRBD1. This CDR3 has 14 residues. V lost 6 bases and J lost 6; bases outside the gene matches: 5. Germline values: CDR1 ENHRY, CDR2 SYGVKD.

The J gene is TRBJ2-1, the V gene TRBV5-1, with 9 bases that match TRBD2. Germline V gene data show CDR1 as SGHRS and CDR2 as YFSETQ. The CDR3 loop spans 16 amino acids. Losses at the gene ends were 2 bases for V and 7 bases for J; bases not matched to a gene: 10. The CDR3 loop reads CASSLMGGRAMNEQFF. CDR3 nucleotide sequence: TGCGCCAGCAGCTTAATGGGCGGGAGGGCCATGAATGAGCAGTTCTTC.

The V gene is TRBV5-6, the J gene TRBJ1-3, with D unclear. Germline-derived CDR1 and CDR2 are SGHDT and YYEEEE. Trimming removed 2 bases from V and 0 bases from J, with 6 bases in between. The CDR3 runs to 14 residues. The CDR3 loop reads CASSLGGSGNTIYF. In DNA, the CDR3 is TGTGCCAGCAGCTTAGGCGGCTCTGGAAACACCATATATTTT.

The chain employs TRBV5-1 and TRBJ2-1; 7 bases line up with TRBD2. From germline, CDR1 is SGHRS and CDR2 YFSETQ. The CDR3 sequence is 14 residues long. The V and J ends lost 5 bases and 7 bases, in that order; junction bases with no gene match: 9. DNA for the CDR3: TGCGCCAGCAGGGTTAGCGGGTCCGGGAATGAGCAGTTCTTC. Translation: CASRVSGSGNEQFF.

The rearrangement links TRBV7-2 to TRBJ1-1; 7 nucleotides line up with TRBD1. Per germline, CDR1 SGHTA and CDR2 FQGNSA. CDR3 length: 14 residues. V trimming: 1 base; J trimming: 6 bases; junction bases outside the gene matches: 5. This CDR3 reads CASSLDRGGSEAFF. CDR3 DNA: TGTGCCAGCAGCTTAGACCGAGGGGGCTCTGAAGCTTTCTTT.